The source of this T cell receptor (beta chain) is a study of cytomegalovirus exposure and HLA in healthy donors. The PCR employed 60 Vbeta primers together with 13 Jbeta primers. Generated by immunoSEQ multiplex PCR, the TCRdb table keeps only in-frame clones and is missing some. The sample consists of roughly 180,000 clones, 70% to 80% of them appearing once. The V and J ends lost 4 bases and 7 bases, in that order; junction bases with no gene match: 7. In germline, CDR1 is SGHRS, CDR2 YFSETQ. The CDR3 has 14 amino acids. The material sequenced was PBMCs. The V call is TRBV5-1, the J call TRBJ2-7, with 11 bases identical to TRBD2. The TCR originated in a man aged 18 to 30 in good health and CMV-seronegative. In DNA, the CDR3 is TGCGCCAGCAGCCCACTAGCGGGAGCGCGGGAGCAGTACTTC. Its protein product is CASSPLAGAREQYF.